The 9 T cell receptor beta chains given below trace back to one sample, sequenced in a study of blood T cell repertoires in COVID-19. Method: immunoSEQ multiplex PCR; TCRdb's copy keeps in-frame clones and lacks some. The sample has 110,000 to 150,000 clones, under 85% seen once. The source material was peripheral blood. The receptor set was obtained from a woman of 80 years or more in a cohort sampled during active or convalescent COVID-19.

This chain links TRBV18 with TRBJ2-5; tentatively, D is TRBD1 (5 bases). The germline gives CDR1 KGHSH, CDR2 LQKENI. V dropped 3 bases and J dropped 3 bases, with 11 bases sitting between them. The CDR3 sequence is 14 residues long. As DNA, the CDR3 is TGTGCCAGCTCACCTCTCATCAGGGAAGAGACCCAGTACTTC. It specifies CASSPLIREETQYF. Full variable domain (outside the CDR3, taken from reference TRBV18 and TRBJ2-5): NAGVMQNPRHLVRRRGQEARLRCSPMKGHSHVYWYRQLPEEGLKFMVYLQKENIIDESGMPKERFSAEFPKEGPSILRIQQVVRGDSAAYFCASSPLIREETQYFGPGTRLLVL.

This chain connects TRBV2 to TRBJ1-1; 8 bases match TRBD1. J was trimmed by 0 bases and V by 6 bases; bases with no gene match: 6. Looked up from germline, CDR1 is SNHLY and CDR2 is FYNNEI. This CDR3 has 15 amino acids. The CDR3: CASRDRAIMNTEAFF. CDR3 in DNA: TGTGCCAGCAGGGACAGGGCAATAATGAACACTGAAGCTTTCTTT. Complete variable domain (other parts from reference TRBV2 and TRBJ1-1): EPEVTQTPSHQVTQMGQEVILRCVPISNHLYFYWYRQILGQKVEFLVSFYNNEISEKSEIFDDQFSVERPDGSNFTLKIRSTKLEDSAMYFCASRDRAIMNTEAFFGQGTRLTVV.

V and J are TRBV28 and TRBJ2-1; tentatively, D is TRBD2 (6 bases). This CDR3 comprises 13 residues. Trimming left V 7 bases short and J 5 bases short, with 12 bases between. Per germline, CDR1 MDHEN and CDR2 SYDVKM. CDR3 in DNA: TGTGCCAGCACGAAAGTAGCGGACAATGAGCAGTTCTTC. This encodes CASTKVADNEQFF.

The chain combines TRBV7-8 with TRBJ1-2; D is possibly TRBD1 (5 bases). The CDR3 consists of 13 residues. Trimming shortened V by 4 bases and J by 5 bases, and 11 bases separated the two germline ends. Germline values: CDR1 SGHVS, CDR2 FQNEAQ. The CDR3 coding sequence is TGTGCCAGCAGCTCCCCGCCAGGGTATGGCTACACCTTC. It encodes CASSSPPGYGYTF.

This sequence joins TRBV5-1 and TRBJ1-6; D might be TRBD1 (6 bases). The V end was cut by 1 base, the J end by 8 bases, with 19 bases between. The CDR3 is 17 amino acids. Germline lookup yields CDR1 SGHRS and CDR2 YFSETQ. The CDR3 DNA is TGCGCCAGCAGCTTGAACCCCCCCGTTGGACAGTATTCACCCCTCCACTTT. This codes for CASSLNPPVGQYSPLHF. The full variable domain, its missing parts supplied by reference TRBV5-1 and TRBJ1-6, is KAGVTQTPRYLIKTRGQQVTLSCSPISGHRSVSWYQQTPGQGLQFLFEYFSETQRNKGNFPGRFSGRQFSNSRSEMNVSTLELGDSALYLCASSLNPPVGQYSPLHFGNGTRLTVT.

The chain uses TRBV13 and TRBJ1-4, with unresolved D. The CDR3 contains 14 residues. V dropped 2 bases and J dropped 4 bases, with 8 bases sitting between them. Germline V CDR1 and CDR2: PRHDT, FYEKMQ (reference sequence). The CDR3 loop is CASSLKHGNEKLFF. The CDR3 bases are TGTGCCAGCAGCTTAAAACATGGTAATGAAAAACTGTTTTTT.

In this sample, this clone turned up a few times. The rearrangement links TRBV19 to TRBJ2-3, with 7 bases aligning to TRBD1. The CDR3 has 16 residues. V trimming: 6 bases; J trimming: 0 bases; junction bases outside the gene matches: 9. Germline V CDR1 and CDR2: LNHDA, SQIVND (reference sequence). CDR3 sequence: CASSRAGTASTDTQYF. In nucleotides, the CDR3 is TGTGCCAGTAGCCGCGCCGGGACAGCTAGCACAGATACGCAGTATTTT.

CDR3 region: CASSLASGGASRTDTQYF. The CDR3 DNA follows: TGTGCCAGCAGCTTAGCCAGCGGGGGGGCCAGTAGGACAGATACGCAGTATTTT. This sequence joins TRBV7-8 and TRBJ2-3; TRBD2 agrees at 10 bases. The CDR3 extends over 18 amino acids. Trimming at V came to 0 bases and at J to 3 bases, leaving 9 bases not matched to a gene. Germline assignment: CDR1 SGHVS and CDR2 FQNEAQ.

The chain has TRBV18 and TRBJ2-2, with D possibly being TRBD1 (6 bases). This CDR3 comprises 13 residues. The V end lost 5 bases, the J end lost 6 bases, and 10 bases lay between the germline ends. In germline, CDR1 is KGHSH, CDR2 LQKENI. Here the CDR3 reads CASSTGSAGELFF. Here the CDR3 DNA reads TGTGCCAGCTCAACAGGGTCGGCCGGGGAGCTGTTTTTT.